Below are 22 T cell receptor beta chains sequenced from a single sample in a study of blood T cell repertoires in COVID-19. Method: immunoSEQ multiplex PCR; TCRdb's copy keeps in-frame clones and lacks some. The data show about 240,000 clones, with 83% seen just once and 3% to 4.5% held by the top ten. Sequencing was done on a sample of PBMCs or T cells enriched from blood (not recorded which). These receptors were collected from a woman between 35 and 50 years old who had been exposed to COVID-19.

This clone has a handful of counts. The V call is TRBV6-1, the J call TRBJ1-5; unclear D gene. V shed 0 bases and J shed 6 bases, with 12 bases lying between them. The CDR3 totals 15 residues. From germline, CDR1 is MNHNS and CDR2 SASEGT. CDR3 sequence (DNA): TGTGCCAGCAGTGAAGCTTTTGAGGGCCGTCAGCCCCAGCATTTT. Its protein product is CASSEAFEGRQPQHF.

J is TRBJ1-1 and V is TRBV7-2; no clear D. Trimming cost V 5 bases and J 3 bases, with 10 bases left between them. The length of the CDR3 is 13 residues. Per germline, CDR1 SGHTA and CDR2 FQGNSA. The CDR3 nucleotides read TGTGCCAGCAGCCCCCAGATCGACACTGAAGCTTTCTTT. Protein sequence: CASSPQIDTEAFF.

The chain employs TRBV28 and TRBJ2-1; D unresolved. Germline values: CDR1 MDHEN, CDR2 SYDVKM. Trimming took 3 bases from V and 7 from J, leaving 4 bases between them. The CDR3 covers 11 residues. In nucleotides, the CDR3 is TGTGCCAGCAGTTTGAGAAATGAGCAGTTCTTC. Translated: CASSLRNEQFF.

The chain carries TRBV28 and TRBJ1-1; perhaps TRBD1 as D (6 bases). The V end was cut by 5 bases, the J end by 2 bases, with 12 bases between. The CDR3 totals 14 residues. The germline CDR1 and CDR2 sequences are MDHEN and SYDVKM. CDR3 residues: CASSPTGQNTEAFF. The CDR3 bases are TGTGCCAGCAGTCCAACGGGACAAAACACTGAAGCTTTCTTT.

The V call is TRBV12-3 or TRBV12-4, the J call TRBJ2-1; D is possibly TRBD2 (5 bases). CDR3 length equals 12 residues. The V end was cut by 6 bases, the J end by 12 bases, with 15 bases between. The CDR3 protein is CASRGELSGQFF. Here the CDR3 DNA reads TGTGCCAGCAGGGGCGAGCTGAGCGGGCAGTTCTTC.

V and J are TRBV18 and TRBJ2-7; 8 bases map to TRBD1. V lost 6 bases, J lost 5 bases, and 12 bases stayed unmatched. The germline V gene encodes CDR1 KGHSH and CDR2 LQKENI. CDR3 length equals 15 residues. CDR3 in DNA: TGTGCCAGCTCCCCCGGACAGGGTAGATTGAACGAGCAGTACTTC. As protein: CASSPGQGRLNEQYF. Using reference TRBV18 and TRBJ2-7 for the parts outside the CDR3, the full variable domain is NAGVMQNPRHLVRRRGQEARLRCSPMKGHSHVYWYRQLPEEGLKFMVYLQKENIIDESGMPKERFSAEFPKEGPSILRIQQVVRGDSAAYFCASSPGQGRLNEQYFGPGTRLTVT.

The rearrangement uses TRBV6-2 or TRBV6-3 and TRBJ2-3; D might be TRBD2 (5 bases). The CDR3 loop spans 17 amino acids. Trimming took off 0 bases at V and 4 bases at J, with 17 bases between the two ends. CDR1 and CDR2 (germline): MNHEY, SVGEGT. The CDR3 protein is CASSYSLTSWRADTQYF. CDR3 sequence (DNA): TGTGCCAGCAGTTACTCACTAACTAGTTGGCGGGCAGATACGCAGTATTTT.

The DNA for the CDR3 is TGTGCCAGCAGCCCCCGGAGCGACACCGGGGAGCTGTTTTTT. Encoded protein: CASSPRSDTGELFF. This chain joins TRBV11-2 and TRBJ2-2; D unresolved. CDR1 and CDR2 (germline): SGHAT, FQNNGV. Trimming stripped 5 bases from V and 3 bases from J, with 10 bases between. The CDR3 length is 14 residues.

J is TRBJ1-1 and V is TRBV18; 12 positions match TRBD1. The CDR3 spans 18 residues. The germline gives CDR1 KGHSH, CDR2 LQKENI. V lost 3 bases to trimming and J lost 2 bases; unmatched junction nucleotides: 10. The chain's CDR3 is CASSPGTGGVGDNTEAFF. CDR3 nucleotide sequence: TGTGCCAGCTCACCCGGGACAGGGGGCGTGGGAGATAACACTGAAGCTTTCTTT.

This sequence joins TRBV19 and TRBJ2-5; D perhaps matches TRBD1 (6 bases). Germline V CDR1 and CDR2: LNHDA, SQIVND (reference sequence). The V end lost 7 bases, the J end lost 3 bases, and 9 bases lay between the germline ends. This CDR3 spans 12 amino acids. The CDR3 sequence is CASMDRKETQYF. The CDR3 DNA sequence: TGTGCCAGTATGGACAGAAAAGAGACCCAGTACTTC.

This clone was seen at least ten times. V gene TRBV5-5 combines with J gene TRBJ1-1; TRBD1 might be the D (6 bases). V gave up 3 bases and J gave up 3 bases, with 9 bases separating them. The CDR3 length is 13 residues. Germline values: CDR1 SGHKS, CDR2 YYEKEE (reference sequence). The chain's CDR3 is CASSWSGDTEAFF. The CDR3 DNA reads TGTGCCAGCAGCTGGTCAGGGGACACTGAAGCTTTCTTT.

This clone was seen more than once but under ten times. The sample contains more than one DNA sequence encoding this CDR3. This chain links TRBV7-6 with TRBJ2-2; D uncertain. CDR1 is SGHVS and CDR2 is FNYEAQ in the germline V gene. V gave up 1 base and J gave up 5 bases, with 8 bases separating them. The CDR3 spans 14 residues. The CDR3 nucleotides are TGTGCCAGCAGCTTAGGTACAACAACCGGGGAGCTGTTTTTT. This sequence encodes CASSLGTTTGELFF.

V is TRBV27 and J is TRBJ1-5, with 9 bases fitting TRBD1. Germline trimming cut 3 bases from V and 3 bases from J; bases unmatched to any gene: 3. The CDR3 spans 15 residues. CDR1 is MNHEY, CDR2 SMNVEV, per germline (reference sequence). The CDR3 region is CASSFTGGSNQPQHF. The CDR3 nucleotides read TGTGCCAGCAGTTTTACAGGGGGCTCCAATCAGCCCCAGCATTTT.

The V and J genes are TRBV13 and TRBJ2-3; maybe TRBD2 (6 bases). V gave up 2 bases and J gave up 4 bases, with 13 bases separating them. This CDR3 contains 15 residues. CDR1 and CDR2 (germline): PRHDT, FYEKMQ (reference sequence). The CDR3 bases are TGTGCCAGCAGCTTAAGACTAGACCCCCCAGATACGCAGTATTTT. This gives the protein CASSLRLDPPDTQYF.

In this sample, this clone turned up a few times. This sequence joins TRBV11-2 and TRBJ2-1; TRBD1 matches 9 bases. V dropped 6 bases and J dropped 6; count of bases not matched to a gene: 6. Germline V CDR1 and CDR2: SGHAT, FQNNGV. This CDR3 has 14 amino acids. The DNA of the CDR3 is TGTGCCAGCAGTTACGGGACAGGGCTCAATGAGCAGTTCTTC. Its protein product is CASSYGTGLNEQFF.

The V gene is TRBV5-1, the J gene TRBJ2-7; D is ambiguous. The length of the CDR3 is 13 residues. V lost 1 base and J 2 bases, leaving 7 bases between the germline ends. Germline CDR1 SGHRS, CDR2 YFSETQ. Here the CDR3 DNA reads TGCGCCAGCAGCTTGTCCCAGGCCTACGAGCAGTACTTC. Protein: CASSLSQAYEQYF.

The rearrangement uses TRBV2 and TRBJ1-5; 7 bases align to TRBD1. J gave up 4 bases and V 5 bases, and 2 bases lay outside the gene matches. CDR1 is SNHLY, CDR2 FYNNEI, per germline. CDR3 length equals 13 residues. CDR3 sequence reads: CASSQDRNQPQHF. CDR3 in DNA: TGTGCCAGCAGTCAGGACAGGAATCAGCCCCAGCATTTT.

This chain joins TRBV27 and TRBJ1-2, with D hard to call. This CDR3 is built from 13 residues. V lost 0 bases and J lost 6, with 8 bases in between. CDR1 and CDR2 from the germline V gene are MNHEY and SMNVEV (reference sequence). The CDR3 bases are TGTGCCAGCAGTTTATCACTCGGAGATGGCTACACCTTC. It encodes CASSLSLGDGYTF.

CDR3 loop: CASSTGTSGGNEQFF. The DNA of the CDR3 is TGTGCCAGCAGCACCGGGACTAGCGGGGGCAATGAGCAGTTCTTC. J is TRBJ2-1 and V is TRBV9; 14 bases map to TRBD2. V shed 4 bases, J shed 6 bases, and the junction held 3 bases outside the gene matches. This CDR3 has 15 residues. The germline CDR1 and CDR2 sequences are SGDLS and YYNGEE.

This chain connects TRBV3-1 (or the pseudogene TRBV3-2) to TRBJ2-1; 9 nucleotides line up with TRBD2. The CDR3 has 15 residues. Losses at the gene ends were 1 base for V and 3 bases for J; bases not matched to a gene: 1. Germline lookup yields CDR1 LGHDT and CDR2 YNNKEL (reference sequence). DNA of the CDR3: TGTGCCAGCAGCCAAGTAGCGGGGGTCTACAATGAGCAGTTCTTC. It codes for CASSQVAGVYNEQFF.

The rearrangement uses TRBV19 and TRBJ1-5; D uncertain. CDR1 is LNHDA, CDR2 SQIVND, per germline (reference sequence). The CDR3 runs 13 residues. Trimming stripped 5 bases from V and 6 bases from J, with 11 bases between. CDR3 sequence reads: CASSREVSQPQHF. CDR3 DNA sequence: TGTGCCAGTAGTCGCGAGGTCAGTCAGCCCCAGCATTTT.

V usage is TRBV13 and J usage is TRBJ1-2; 11 nucleotides agree with TRBD1. The CDR3 is made up of 14 amino acids. Germline V lookup: CDR1 PRHDT, CDR2 FYEKMQ (reference sequence). After removal of 5 bases from V and 3 bases from J, the junction contained 2 bases not matched to a gene. The CDR3 DNA sequence: TGTGCCAGCAGCGGACAGGGGGCTCACTATGGCTACACCTTC. This codes for CASSGQGAHYGYTF.